The present TCR beta chain was sequenced within a study of cytomegalovirus exposure and HLA in healthy donors. Study-level information: Sequencing of about 179 million T cells in an earlier analysis found roughly 120 million unique TCR beta sequences.

Points from the study as a whole: A few CMV-associated chains were confirmed in vitro to be specific for CMV antigens.

The PCR made use of 60 Vbeta and 13 Jbeta primers. Profiling relied on immunoSEQ multiplex PCR, and the TCRdb table lists in-frame clones only, not all of them. Of 120,000 or so clones in the sample, approximately 84% were seen once. To note about this clone: Its antigen remains unidentified.

There are 15 residues in the CDR3. The germline CDR1 and CDR2 sequences are GTSNPN and SVGIG (reference sequence). The V and J ends lost 0 bases and 3 bases, in that order; junction bases with no gene match: 4. The sequence was collected from a man in his late teens or twenties in good health and CMV-seropositive. Material: PBMCs. V gene TRBV30 combines with J gene TRBJ2-3; 9 nucleotides line up with TRBD2. In nucleotides, the CDR3 is TGTGCCTGGAGTGTACGTAGCGGGAGAACAGATACGCAGTATTTT. Translating gives CAWSVRSGRTDTQYF. Complete variable domain (other parts from reference TRBV30 and TRBJ2-3): SQTIHQWPATLVQPVGSPLSLECTVEGTSNPNLYWYRQAAGRGLQLLFYSVGIGQISSEVPQNLSASRPQDRQFILSSKKLLLSDSGFYLCAWSVRSGRTDTQYFGPGTRLTVL.